This is a list of T cell receptor beta chains from one sample in a study of T-cell reconstitution after alpha-beta-depleted transplantation in children. TCRdb reprocessed the PCR reads with MiXCR, giving one entry per CDR3 protein. The sample yields about 980,000 distinct CDR3 sequences, about 29% seen once. The sequencing here drew on PBMCs, mostly from graft donor cells, taken 360 days after TCRalphabeta/CD19-depleted stem cell transplant. These receptors were obtained from a boy less than two years old who had a stem cell transplant for SCID, so the T cells may come from the graft donor. CDR3s include the opening cysteine and the closing phenylalanine or tryptophan. D genes are given only for firm matches. Clone sizes are given selectively: once, few, many, or a class where the clone is expanded.

abundance	v_gene	j_gene	d_gene	CDR3nt	CDR3aa
NA	TRBV10-3	TRBJ2-2	NA	TGTGCCATCAGTCCGGCAGGGGACACCGGGGAGCTGTTTTTT	CAISPAGDTGELFF
NA	TRBV7-9	TRBJ1-5	NA	TGTGCCAGCAGCTCCTCCCTGGGCAATCAGCCCCAGCATTTT	CASSSSLGNQPQHF
few	TRBV4-1	TRBJ2-7	TRBD2	TGCGCCAGCAGCCCCCCGGGGGGGGCGAAGGACGAGCAGTACTTC	CASSPPGGAKDEQYF
NA	TRBV3-1	TRBJ1-1	NA	TGTGCCAGCAGCCGACAAGATGTGAACACTGAAGCTTTCTTT	CASSRQDVNTEAFF
NA	TRBV4-1	TRBJ2-3	TRBD1	TGCGCCAGCAGACAGGGGGCTATGTATCGGGATACGCAGTATTTT	CASRQGAMYRDTQYF
NA	TRBV4-1	TRBJ2-7	TRBD1	TGCGCCAGCAGCCACACTCCCCCTCAACAGGGGGCTCACTACGAGCAGTACTTC	CASSHTPPQQGAHYEQYF
few	TRBV7-9	TRBJ2-7	NA	TGTGCCAGCAGCCTGGCGAATGGTTACGAGCAGTACTTC	CASSLANGYEQYF
NA	TRBV9	TRBJ2-3	TRBD1	TGTGCCAGCAGTCGGAGCCCACAGGGGGTGGATACGCAGTATTTT	CASSRSPQGVDTQYF
few	TRBV4-3	TRBJ2-1	TRBD2	TGCGCCAGCAGCCAAGCCCTCCTAGCGGGGGTATACAATGAGCAGTTCTTC	CASSQALLAGVYNEQFF
NA	TRBV4-1	TRBJ1-3	NA	TGCGCCAGCAGCCAAGCTTGGGGCACTACCTCTGGAAACACCATATATTTT	CASSQAWGTTSGNTIYF
once	TRBV12-3/TRBV12-4	TRBJ2-1	TRBD1	TGTGCCAGCAGACGGACAGGGGGCGATGAGCAGTTCTTC	CASRRTGGDEQFF
few	TRBV24-1	TRBJ2-1	TRBD2	TGTGCCCGCGGGACTACACTATACAATGAGCAGTTCTTC	CARGTTLYNEQFF
NA	TRBV20-1	TRBJ2-1	NA	TGCAGTGCTTTGGACCGCTCCTACTCCTACAATGAGCAGTTCTTC	CSALDRSYSYNEQFF
NA	TRBV6-2/TRBV6-3	TRBJ1-1	TRBD1	TGTGCCAGCTCGAGACAGGGAAAAGCTTTTAACACTGAAGCTTTCTTT	CASSRQGKAFNTEAFF
NA	TRBV27	TRBJ2-5	NA	TGTGCCAGCACCAGGTCCAAAGAGACCCAGTACTTC	CASTRSKETQYF
NA	TRBV4-2	TRBJ2-7	NA	TGTGCCAGCAGCCTAGCTCGACAGGGAGGAATCTACGAGCAGTACTTC	CASSLARQGGIYEQYF
NA	TRBV12-3/TRBV12-4	TRBJ2-1	NA	TGTGCCAGCACCGCCTCTAAGGATGAGCAGTTCTTC	CASTASKDEQFF
NA	TRBV10-3	TRBJ1-5	TRBD1	TGTGCCATCAGTGAGTCTGGACAGGGAGGTCAGCCCCAGCATTTT	CAISESGQGGQPQHF
NA	TRBV12-3/TRBV12-4	TRBJ1-1	NA	TGTGCCAGCAGTTTATTATCGAAGTCTGAAGCTTTCTTT	CASSLLSKSEAFF
few	TRBV5-1	TRBJ2-5	NA	TGCGCCAGCAGCTTGGTTCCAGGGCTAAGGGAGACCCAGTACTTC	CASSLVPGLRETQYF
NA	TRBV12-3/TRBV12-4	TRBJ2-2	NA	TGTGCCAGCACCTGGGACCTTCGCACCGGGGAGCTGTTTTTT	CASTWDLRTGELFF
NA	TRBV12-3/TRBV12-4	TRBJ1-2	NA	TGTGCCAGCAGTTTACGGCAGGGCCCACCGCCCTATGGCTACACCTTC	CASSLRQGPPPYGYTF
NA	TRBV20-1	TRBJ1-1	TRBD1	TGCAGCGTCGGGACAGTCCCGCTTTTTGAAGCTTTCTTT	CSVGTVPLFEAFF
NA	TRBV28	TRBJ1-3	NA	TGTGCCAGCAGCGCCTTCGGGGGAGGACCTGGAAACACCATATATTTT	CASSAFGGGPGNTIYF
NA	TRBV5-1	TRBJ2-7	TRBD2	TGCGCCAGCAGCTTTGGAGCGGGGGGTTGGGAGCAGTACTTC	CASSFGAGGWEQYF
NA	TRBV29-1	TRBJ2-7	TRBD1	TGCAGCGCCGGACAGGCTCGCTACGAGCAGTACTTC	CSAGQARYEQYF
few	TRBV18	TRBJ1-2	TRBD1	TGTGCCAGCTCACCATCCCAGGGGGCGGACTATGGCTACACCTTC	CASSPSQGADYGYTF
NA	TRBV6-5	TRBJ2-7	NA	TGTGCCAGCAGTTACCCATCAGTAGCGAGCCACCGCGAGCAGTACTTC	CASSYPSVASHREQYF
few	TRBV4-3	TRBJ2-7	TRBD2	TGCGCCAGCAGCCAAGATCCGGGGGGTTACGAGCAGTACTTC	CASSQDPGGYEQYF
few	TRBV20-1	TRBJ1-1	NA	TGCAGTGCTAGAAATCAGGGAGGGACAACTGAAGCTTTCTTT	CSARNQGGTTEAFF
NA	TRBV5-1	TRBJ2-3	NA	TGCGCCAGCAGCTTGGTGCCACCCACAGGTACGCAGTATTTT	CASSLVPPTGTQYF
NA	TRBV4-2	TRBJ2-2	TRBD2	TGTGCCAGCAGCCAAGGCGGACTAGCGGGGGGTCCTTTGAACCCCGGGGAGCTGTTTTTT	CASSQGGLAGGPLNPGELFF
NA	TRBV5-1	TRBJ2-5	NA	TGCGCCAGCAGCTTGGTTGGCAGGGAAGAGACCCAGTACTTC	CASSLVGREETQYF
NA	TRBV7-3	TRBJ2-2	NA	TGTGCCAGCAGGTCGACTGTTCCCGGGGAGCTGTTTTTT	CASRSTVPGELFF
many	TRBV6-5	TRBJ2-3	NA	TGTGCCAGCAGCTATAGGGGGGGGACAGATACGCAGTATTTT	CASSYRGGTDTQYF
NA	TRBV25-1	TRBJ1-2	NA	TGTGCCAGCACCCAAGGGTCCTCCTATGGCTACACCTTC	CASTQGSSYGYTF
NA	TRBV5-6	TRBJ2-7	NA	TGTGCCAGCAGGCCCGGGACGGCGGACGGGGAGCAGTACTTC	CASRPGTADGEQYF
few	TRBV28	TRBJ2-7	TRBD1	TGTGCCAGCAGATTCTCTTCCGGGACAGGTTCCTACGAGCAGTACTTC	CASRFSSGTGSYEQYF
NA	TRBV30	TRBJ1-2	NA	TGTGCCTGGAGTGTAGGTCAGGGCTATGGCTACACCTTC	CAWSVGQGYGYTF
NA	TRBV5-1	TRBJ2-1	NA	TGCGCCAGCAGCCAGGACAGCTTTTTCAATGAGCAGTTCTTC	CASSQDSFFNEQFF
few	TRBV12-3/TRBV12-4	TRBJ1-1	NA	TGTGCCAGCAGCCACGACTCAGGGATGGGGGGGTTCGGCACTGAAGCTTTCTTT	CASSHDSGMGGFGTEAFF
few	TRBV6-2/TRBV6-3	TRBJ2-7	NA	TGTGCCAGCAGTTCCAGGTTCCCCAGGGACGAGCAGTACTTC	CASSSRFPRDEQYF
few	TRBV29-1	TRBJ2-1	NA	TGCAGCGTGGATCCAGGTCTTCAGCAGTTCTTC	CSVDPGLQQFF
NA	TRBV4-1	TRBJ2-1	NA	TGCGCCAGCAGCCAAGCCCCCGTAGGTGAGCAGTTCTTC	CASSQAPVGEQFF
few	TRBV5-1	TRBJ2-5	NA	TGCGCCAGCAGCTTGGATTCCGGGACCCAGTACTTC	CASSLDSGTQYF
NA	TRBV10-3	TRBJ2-3	NA	TGTGCCATCAGTGGGAACAGGGAGAAGAGCACAGATACGCAGTATTTT	CAISGNREKSTDTQYF
NA	TRBV12-3/TRBV12-4	TRBJ2-1	NA	TGTGCCAGCAGTTTCTGGGAGTCCGACCCAAACTACAATGAGCAGTTCTTC	CASSFWESDPNYNEQFF
few	TRBV5-1	TRBJ2-5	NA	TGCGCCAGCAGCTTTCAAGCAGAAGAGACCCAGTACTTC	CASSFQAEETQYF
NA	TRBV28	TRBJ2-7	NA	TGTGCCAGCAGTTTATATCAGGACTACGAGCAGTACTTC	CASSLYQDYEQYF
few	TRBV2	TRBJ2-6	TRBD2	TGTGCCAGCAGGGATCTAGCGGGGGTGATTTCTGGGGCCAACGTCCTGACTTTC	CASRDLAGVISGANVLTF
NA	TRBV12-3/TRBV12-4	TRBJ2-5	NA	TGTGCCAGCAGTTCCGGGGCCCAGTACTTC	CASSSGAQYF
NA	TRBV29-1	TRBJ1-1	TRBD1	TGCAGCGTCACCCAGGGGGCCTTGTCGGACACTGAAGCTTTCTTT	CSVTQGALSDTEAFF
NA	TRBV12-3/TRBV12-4	TRBJ1-1	NA	TGTGCCAGCGGGGGGCCCACTGAAGCTTTCTTT	CASGGPTEAFF
few	TRBV4-1	TRBJ2-1	TRBD2	TGCGCCAGCAGCCAAACCGCCTCCGCCAGCGGGGGGGACAATGAGCAGTTCTTC	CASSQTASASGGDNEQFF
NA	TRBV20-1	TRBJ1-1	NA	TGCAGTGCTAGACCTACCGGAGGGGGGACTGAAGCTTTCTTT	CSARPTGGGTEAFF
NA	TRBV7-6	TRBJ2-3	NA	TGTGCCAGCAGCTTAGAGGGCCCATATACGCAGTATTTT	CASSLEGPYTQYF
NA	TRBV7-1	TRBJ1-2	NA	TGTGCCAGCAGCTCCACAGGGTGGGCGAACTATGGCTACACCTTC	CASSSTGWANYGYTF
NA	TRBV9	TRBJ1-1	TRBD1	TGTGCCAGCAGCGTAGTTAAGGGGGCTAGGAACACTGAAGCTTTCTTT	CASSVVKGARNTEAFF
NA	TRBV3-1	TRBJ2-3	NA	TGTGCCAGCAGCCAAGTAAGAAGAGGCCGGAGCACAGATACGCAGTATTTT	CASSQVRRGRSTDTQYF
NA	TRBV29-1	TRBJ2-5	NA	TGCAGCGTTAGGGATCTGCCGGGAGAGACCCAGTACTTC	CSVRDLPGETQYF